This T cell receptor beta chain emerged from a study of T cell responses to AZD1222 COVID-19 vaccine. The assay was immunoSEQ multiplex PCR, and TCRdb's table has in-frame clones only and misses some. The sample includes approximately 84,000 clones, about 83% of them seen just once. Turning to this clone: Its target is not known.

Study conclusions and caveats: When two AZD1222 doses had been given, Spike-specific TCR breadth and depth rose. Spike as a whole was targeted by vaccine-associated CD4 TCRs, dominant at 160-218 and 743-854. Scientists sampled the repertoires only once the peak T cell response had passed.

Germline CDR1 MDHEN, CDR2 SYDVKM. V was cut by 6 bases and J by 17 bases, with 17 bases left in between. There are 12 residues in the CDR3. Here the sequenced sample was peripheral blood, taken 28 days after the second AZD1222 dose. This chain joins TRBV28 and TRBJ1-6; TRBD1 might be the D (5 bases). This TCR was sampled from an adult who received the AZD1222 COVID-19 vaccine. The CDR3 here is CASRPTKGAFHF. The DNA of the CDR3 is TGTGCCAGCAGACCCACCAAAGGGGCCTTCCACTTT.